These 24 T cell receptor beta chains were all obtained from the same sample, sequenced in a study of cytomegalovirus exposure and HLA in healthy donors. The study ran its PCR with 60 Vbeta and 13 Jbeta primers. The table came from immunoSEQ multiplex PCR; TCRdb's copy has only in-frame clones and leaves some out. This sample has 70,000 or so clones, with around 78% found just once. Sequenced input: PBMCs. These receptors were taken from a man in his late teens or twenties in good health and CMV-seropositive.

The chain carries TRBV9 and TRBJ1-4; D unresolved. V lost 3 bases and J lost 3, with 9 bases in between. This CDR3 contains 14 residues. Germline V gene lookup returns CDR1 SGDLS and CDR2 YYNGEE. The CDR3 DNA reads TGTGCCAGCAGCGCCGACACTTCTAATGAAAAACTGTTTTTT. The encoded protein is CASSADTSNEKLFF.

This clone was found once. This chain connects TRBV29-1 to TRBJ2-1; D is ambiguous. Germline V lookup: CDR1 SQVTM, CDR2 ANQGSEA. This CDR3 has 12 amino acids. Trimming took off 6 bases at V and 2 bases at J, with 8 bases between the two ends. CDR3 sequence (DNA): TGCAGCGTGGTTCAGACCTACAATGAGCAGTTCTTC. This gives the protein CSVVQTYNEQFF.

This chain uses TRBV2 with TRBJ1-1, with TRBD1 as a possible D gene (5 bases). Trimming stripped 6 bases from V and 2 bases from J, with 19 bases between. CDR3 length: 16 residues. Germline V gene data show CDR1 as SNHLY and CDR2 as FYNNEI. The CDR3 sequence is CASSDLWAGPNTEAFF. CDR3 bases: TGTGCCAGCAGCGATCTCTGGGCAGGGCCCAACACTGAAGCTTTCTTT. Variable domain in full (rest from reference TRBV2 and TRBJ1-1): EPEVTQTPSHQVTQMGQEVILRCVPISNHLYFYWYRQILGQKVEFLVSFYNNEISEKSEIFDDQFSVERPDGSNFTLKIRSTKLEDSAMYFCASSDLWAGPNTEAFFGQGTRLTVV.

V gene TRBV6-6 combines with J gene TRBJ2-7, with a tentative D call TRBD2 (5 bases). The germline V gene has CDR1 MNHNY and CDR2 SVGAGI (reference sequence). This CDR3 has 11 residues. Trimming left V 8 bases short and J 2 bases short, with 7 bases between. The CDR3 sequence is CASRDTYEQYF. CDR3 nucleotide sequence: TGTGCCAGCCGGGATACCTACGAGCAGTACTTC.

The chain carries TRBV30 and TRBJ2-1, with 9 positions matching TRBD2. The CDR3 runs 17 residues. Looked up from germline, CDR1 is GTSNPN and CDR2 is SVGIG (reference sequence). V shed 0 bases, J shed 9 bases, and the junction held 15 bases outside the gene matches. In nucleotides, the CDR3 is TGTGCCTGGAGTGTAAGGACTAGCGCCTTTTCCAGGGGTGAGCAGTTCTTC. Encoded protein: CAWSVRTSAFSRGEQFF.

Points on this clone: An end of the junction does not agree with germline; a read error may underlie this. J is TRBJ2-3 and V is TRBV7-7, with D uncertain. This CDR3 is built from 13 residues. The V gene's germline CDR1 is SSHAT and CDR2 FNYEAQ (reference sequence). The DNA for the CDR3 is TGTGCTAGCAGCTTCGGCGGAGACGATACGCAGTATTTT. Translation: CASSFGGDDTQYF.

In nucleotides, the CDR3 is TGTGCCAGCAACTCGGGGGGGCAGCTAGCTGGCTACACCTTC. Residues: CASNSGGQLAGYTF. The chain employs TRBV7-9 and TRBJ1-2, with D perhaps TRBD1 (6 bases). This CDR3 has 14 amino acids. Trimming cost V 7 bases and J 7 bases, with 19 bases left between them. In germline, CDR1 is SEHNR, CDR2 FQNEAQ (reference sequence).

This clone was found a few times. The gene calls are TRBV7-9 and TRBJ1-5; 7 nucleotides agree with TRBD1. Trimming removed 8 bases from V and 5 bases from J; junction bases left unmatched: 6. CDR3 length: 13 residues. CDR1 and CDR2 (germline): SEHNR, FQNEAQ (reference sequence). CDR3 bases: TGTGCCAGCGTCGACAGGGTGGATCAGCCCCAGCATTTT. Translating it yields CASVDRVDQPQHF.

The chain couples TRBV15 to TRBJ1-2, with D uncertain. V lost 1 base and J 2 bases, leaving 8 bases between the germline ends. Germline assignment: CDR1 LNHNV and CDR2 YYDKDF (reference sequence). CDR3 size: 14 residues. CDR3 nucleotide sequence: TGTGCCACCAGCAGAGTCGCAGAAAACTATGGCTACACCTTC. This translates into CATSRVAENYGYTF.

This clone was recorded once. This chain connects TRBV29-1 to TRBJ1-2; 10 bases are shared with TRBD1. Germline CDR1 is SQVTM and CDR2 is ANQGSEA. CDR3 size: 12 residues. V lost 7 bases, J lost 6 bases, and 5 bases stayed unmatched. CDR3: CSARDRGDGYTF. The DNA of the CDR3 is TGCAGCGCGCGGGACAGGGGAGATGGCTACACCTTC.

The genes are TRBV19 and TRBJ1-1; D unresolved. The CDR3 extends over 12 amino acids. Germline V gene data show CDR1 as LNHDA and CDR2 as SQIVND (reference sequence). Trimming removed 5 bases at V and 1 base at J, with 5 bases between. The CDR3 DNA reads as TGTGCCAGTAGTTCAGGGAACACTGAAGCTTTCTTT. This gives the protein CASSSGNTEAFF.

Only a few counts were recorded for this clone. This chain connects TRBV2 to TRBJ1-1; D may be TRBD1 (6 bases). Germline V lookup: CDR1 SNHLY, CDR2 FYNNEI. The CDR3 has 15 amino acids. Trimming pared 1 base from V and 3 bases from J, leaving 12 bases between. As DNA, the CDR3 is TGTGCCAGCAGTGAAGACCCGGGGGGCTACACTGAAGCTTTCTTT. Translating gives CASSEDPGGYTEAFF.

This chain joins TRBV30 and TRBJ1-1, with D uncertain. Trimming took off 4 bases at V and 3 bases at J, with 12 bases between the two ends. CDR1 GTSNPN and CDR2 SVGIG come from the germline V gene (reference sequence). CDR3 length equals 13 residues. The CDR3 DNA is TGTGCCTGGAACCGACTACGATACACTGAAGCTTTCTTT. Protein sequence: CAWNRLRYTEAFF.

In its sample, this clone was seen once. V is TRBV10-2 and J is TRBJ2-1, with TRBD2 identical over 11 bases. This CDR3 comprises 15 residues. Germline V CDR1 and CDR2: WSHSY, SAAADI. J lost 5 bases, V lost 7 bases, and 7 bases had no gene match. The CDR3 sequence is CASTIAGGGHNEQFF. Written as DNA, the CDR3 is TGCGCCAGCACTATAGCGGGAGGGGGGCACAATGAGCAGTTCTTC.

The sample holds a few counts of this clone. The J gene is TRBJ1-4, the V gene TRBV28; D call uncertain. The germline gives CDR1 MDHEN, CDR2 SYDVKM. The CDR3 consists of 14 residues. The V end was cut by 1 base, the J end by 5 bases, with 8 bases between. CDR3 DNA sequence: TGTGCCAGCAGTTTATTTTTCAGAAATGAAAAACTGTTTTTT. Amino acid sequence: CASSLFFRNEKLFF. Variable domain in full (rest from reference TRBV28 and TRBJ1-4): DVKVTQSSRYLVKRTGEKVFLECVQDMDHENMFWYRQDPGLGLRLIYFSYDVKMKEKGDIPEGYSVSREKKERFSLILESASTNQTSMYLCASSLFFRNEKLFFGSGTQLSVL.

This sequence joins TRBV18 and TRBJ2-7; tentatively, D is TRBD2 (5 bases). The CDR3 has 13 residues. The germline CDR1 and CDR2 sequences are KGHSH and LQKENI. Trimming pared 3 bases from V and 4 bases from J, leaving 10 bases between. The CDR3 DNA is TGTGCCAGCTCACCGGACTCATTGTACGAGCAGTACTTC. Amino acids: CASSPDSLYEQYF. The variable domain in full, completed from reference TRBV18 and TRBJ2-7, reads NAGVMQNPRHLVRRRGQEARLRCSPMKGHSHVYWYRQLPEEGLKFMVYLQKENIIDESGMPKERFSAEFPKEGPSILRIQQVVRGDSAAYFCASSPDSLYEQYFGPGTRLTVT.

The chain recombines TRBV13 with TRBJ2-7, with 8 bases aligning to TRBD2. V was pared by 5 bases and J by 5 bases, with 20 bases of the junction left unmatched. The CDR3 extends over 18 amino acids. Germline CDR1 PRHDT, CDR2 FYEKMQ (reference sequence). CDR3 nucleotides: TGTGCCAGCAGCCGCCGGGTTGGAGCGGGGGCGCCGGGGAACGAGCAGTACTTC. Amino acid sequence: CASSRRVGAGAPGNEQYF.

The chain employs TRBV6-5 and TRBJ1-2, with a possible D match to TRBD1 (5 bases). CDR3 length: 13 amino acids. In germline, CDR1 is MNHEY, CDR2 SVGAGI. The germline V and J ends were trimmed by 4 bases and 8 bases, with 14 bases remaining between them. For the CDR3, the DNA is TGTGCCAGCAGTTTCGGGGGGTCTGGCGGCTACACCTTC. It specifies CASSFGGSGGYTF.

This chain connects TRBV19 to TRBJ2-5; a possible D gene is TRBD1 (6 bases). The end of the DNA is better explained by TRBJ2-7, so the J call may be wrong. The CDR3 totals 15 residues. From germline, CDR1 is LNHDA and CDR2 SQIVND (reference sequence). CDR3 residues: CASSTAGQSSYEQYF. The CDR3 DNA reads TGTGCCAGTAGTACGGCCGGACAGAGCTCCTACGAGCAGTACTTC.

Only a few counts were recorded for this clone. V usage is TRBV19 and J usage is TRBJ2-7; TRBD2 matches at 11 bases. The V segment lost 6 bases and the J segment 3 bases; nucleotides outside the gene matches: 4. CDR3 length equals 14 residues. Per germline, CDR1 LNHDA and CDR2 SQIVND (reference sequence). CDR3 protein: CASREGTSGYEQYF. CDR3 nucleotides: TGTGCCAGTAGAGAGGGGACTAGCGGCTACGAGCAGTACTTC.

The genes are TRBV5-4 and TRBJ2-5; 9 bases map to TRBD1. V lost 0 bases to trimming and J lost 5 bases; unmatched junction nucleotides: 17. The CDR3 consists of 19 residues. From germline, CDR1 is SGHNT and CDR2 YYREEE (reference sequence). CDR3 DNA: TGTGCCAGCAGCTTGGTCGGGACAGGGCTGCGGGGGAAAGGGGAGACCCAGTACTTC. Residues: CASSLVGTGLRGKGETQYF.

V is TRBV4-1 and J is TRBJ2-7; D might be TRBD1 (5 bases). Germline lookup yields CDR1 MGHRA and CDR2 YSYEKL. The CDR3 has 16 residues. V was clipped by 3 bases and J by 4 bases, with 19 bases between them. CDR3 residues: CASSQDVRGSQYEQYF. The CDR3, as DNA: TGCGCCAGCAGCCAGGACGTTAGGGGCTCTCAGTACGAGCAGTACTTC.

The chain employs TRBV15 and TRBJ2-1, with D possibly TRBD1 on 6 matching bases. The germline CDR1 and CDR2 sequences are LNHNV and YYDKDF (reference sequence). The V end was cut by 5 bases, the J end by 4 bases, with 9 bases between. CDR3 length: 13 residues. The CDR3 nucleotides are TGTGCCACCAGCTTGGGACAATACAATGAGCAGTTCTTC. Translating gives CATSLGQYNEQFF.

This clone counts as medium-sized. The rearrangement joins TRBV11-2 to TRBJ2-1; 7 bases are a match to TRBD2. With 5 bases clipped from V and 4 bases from J, the junction kept 8 bases outside the gene matches. The germline gives CDR1 SGHAT, CDR2 FQNNGV. The CDR3 extends over 15 amino acids. CDR3 nucleotide sequence: TGTGCCAGCAGCGACTCGGCGGGGGAATACAATGAGCAGTTCTTC. This encodes CASSDSAGEYNEQFF.